Listed here are 26 T cell receptor beta chains from one sample, sequenced in a study of CD4+ T cells in melanoma. Assay used: immunoSEQ multiplex PCR; TCRdb lists only in-frame clones, some missing. The sample includes roughly 110,000 clones, around 93% of them seen just once. The sequenced sample was peripheral blood. The source is a human donor with melanoma.

V usage is TRBV5-1 and J usage is TRBJ2-1; TRBD1 aligns across 7 bases. CDR1 and CDR2 (germline): SGHRS, YFSETQ. Trimming cost V 4 bases and J 1 base; bases outside gene matches: 8. The CDR3 contains 16 residues. CDR3: CASSLTSRGSYNEQFF. The DNA of the CDR3 is TGCGCCAGCAGCCTGACTTCCAGGGGGTCCTACAATGAGCAGTTCTTC.

This clone has just one count. The chain has TRBV7-9 and TRBJ2-1, with D perhaps matching TRBD1 or TRBD2 (5 bases each). Between the trimmed V and J ends, which lost 5 bases and 5 bases, there was a span of 10 bases. This CDR3 comprises 13 residues. CDR1 SEHNR and CDR2 FQNEAQ come from the germline V gene (reference sequence). The CDR3 loop is CASSGDGHNEQFF. The CDR3, as DNA: TGTGCCAGCAGCGGGGACGGTCACAATGAGCAGTTCTTC.

The chain employs TRBV18 and TRBJ1-5, with TRBD1 identical over 9 bases. The junction had 2 bases not matched to a gene; V was cut back by 3 bases and J by 5 bases. CDR1 KGHSH and CDR2 LQKENI come from the germline V gene. The CDR3 contains 14 residues. The chain's CDR3 is CASSPRDRDQPQHF. The CDR3 DNA reads TGTGCCAGCTCACCCCGGGACAGGGATCAGCCCCAGCATTTT. The full variable domain, rest sourced from reference TRBV18 and TRBJ1-5, is NAGVMQNPRHLVRRRGQEARLRCSPMKGHSHVYWYRQLPEEGLKFMVYLQKENIIDESGMPKERFSAEFPKEGPSILRIQQVVRGDSAAYFCASSPRDRDQPQHFGDGTRLSIL.

The chain combines TRBV11-2 with TRBJ2-5, with D uncertain. Germline CDR1 reads SGHAT; CDR2 reads FQNNGV. CDR3 size: 15 residues. V lost 3 bases, J lost 4 bases, and 15 bases lay in between. For the CDR3, the DNA is TGTGCCAGCAGCTTCCTGGTAGGGCTAGGAGAGACCCAGTACTTC. Its protein is CASSFLVGLGETQYF.

The rearrangement links TRBV29-1 to TRBJ1-4, with 10 bases matching TRBD1. Per germline, CDR1 SQVTM and CDR2 ANQGSEA. The CDR3 consists of 14 residues. Trimming at V came to 4 bases and at J to 4 bases, leaving 3 bases not matched to a gene. The CDR3 loop reads CSVAGTGDNEKLFF. CDR3 sequence (DNA): TGCAGCGTTGCGGGGACAGGGGATAATGAAAAACTGTTTTTT. The full variable domain, rest sourced from reference TRBV29-1 and TRBJ1-4, is SAVISQKPSRDICQRGTSLTIQCQVDSQVTMMFWYRQQPGQSLTLIATANQGSEATYESGFVIDKFPISRPNLTFSTLTVSNMSPEDSSIYLCSVAGTGDNEKLFFGSGTQLSVL.

This clone was found a few times. This chain links TRBV4-3 with TRBJ2-1; 14 positions match TRBD2. With 3 bases clipped from V and 6 bases from J, the junction kept 4 bases outside the gene matches. CDR3 length: 16 residues. Per germline, CDR1 LGHNA and CDR2 YSLEER. Written as DNA, the CDR3 is TGCGCCAGCAGCCAGGGGACTAGCGGGGGTTTCAATGAGCAGTTCTTC. Amino acid sequence: CASSQGTSGGFNEQFF.

The chain combines TRBV28 with TRBJ2-3, with no clear D. The CDR3 contains 13 residues. V was cut by 6 bases and J by 5 bases, with 12 bases left in between. From germline, CDR1 is MDHEN and CDR2 SYDVKM. This CDR3 reads CASSRSFEDTQYF. DNA of the CDR3: TGTGCCAGCAGCCGATCCTTCGAAGATACGCAGTATTTT.

This clone was observed once. The chain uses TRBV27 and TRBJ2-1; 8 bases line up with TRBD1. With 0 bases clipped from V and 2 bases from J, the junction kept 15 bases outside the gene matches. Germline V lookup: CDR1 MNHEY, CDR2 SMNVEV (reference sequence). This CDR3 contains 20 residues. The CDR3: CASSLSPGQGRERTYNEQFF. CDR3 DNA: TGTGCCAGCAGTTTATCGCCCGGACAGGGAAGGGAGAGGACCTACAATGAGCAGTTCTTC.

This sequence joins TRBV4-1 and TRBJ1-5, with 8 positions matching TRBD1. Trimming cost V 1 base and J 4 bases; bases outside gene matches: 6. Germline values: CDR1 MGHRA, CDR2 YSYEKL. CDR3 size: 16 residues. The CDR3 coding sequence is TGCGCCAGCAGCCAAGCCAGGGGGCTCCTTAATCAGCCCCAGCATTTT. It codes for CASSQARGLLNQPQHF.

The chain uses TRBV4-1 and TRBJ2-3; D gene uncertain. The CDR3 covers 11 residues. V gave up 4 bases and J gave up 2 bases, with 1 base separating them. CDR1 and CDR2 from the germline V gene are MGHRA and YSYEKL. The CDR3 sequence is CASSLTDTQYF. The DNA of the CDR3 is TGCGCCAGCAGCCTCACAGATACGCAGTATTTT.

This rearrangement joins TRBV30 to TRBJ1-4, with D uncertain. This CDR3 has 14 amino acids. Germline CDR1 reads GTSNPN; CDR2 reads SVGIG (reference sequence). V lost 2 bases, J lost 8 bases, and 15 bases lay in between. In DNA form, the CDR3 reads TGTGCCTGGAGTAGGGCAGTCCCTAGAGAAAAACTGTTTTTT. It encodes CAWSRAVPREKLFF.

The chain carries TRBV5-1 and TRBJ2-1; 8 nucleotides align to TRBD2. CDR3 size: 16 residues. The germline V gene has CDR1 SGHRS and CDR2 YFSETQ. J lost 0 bases, V lost 1 base, and 3 bases had no gene match. The CDR3 reads CASSLLAGGSYNEQFF. The DNA of the CDR3 is TGCGCCAGCAGCTTGCTCGCGGGGGGCTCCTACAATGAGCAGTTCTTC.

The rearrangement links TRBV27 to TRBJ1-3; D call uncertain. The CDR3 loop spans 14 amino acids. Trimming took off 4 bases at V and 4 bases at J, with 11 bases between the two ends. CDR1 MNHEY and CDR2 SMNVEV come from the germline V gene (reference sequence). The CDR3 sequence is CASSSRPEGNTIYF. The CDR3 bases are TGTGCCAGCAGTTCCCGACCCGAAGGAAACACCATATATTTT.

This clone was detected only once. The gene calls are TRBV19 and TRBJ1-2; D unclear. Trimming left V 5 bases short and J 8 bases short, with 6 bases between. The CDR3 covers 10 residues. Germline V lookup: CDR1 LNHDA, CDR2 SQIVND (reference sequence). The CDR3, as DNA: TGTGCCAGTAGTTCCCGGGGCTACACCTTC. Amino acids: CASSSRGYTF.

V usage is TRBV7-2 and J usage is TRBJ1-2; D may be TRBD1 (5 bases). The germline gives CDR1 SGHTA, CDR2 FQGNSA. V lost 1 base and J 5 bases, leaving 14 bases between the germline ends. The CDR3 is made up of 15 amino acids. The CDR3 region is CASSLGAQGRYGYTF. The DNA for the CDR3 is TGTGCCAGCAGCTTAGGGGCCCAGGGAAGGTATGGCTACACCTTC.

In this sample, this clone turned up once. The rearrangement links TRBV29-1 to TRBJ2-1; 7 positions match TRBD1. The V segment lost 5 bases and the J segment 6 bases; nucleotides outside the gene matches: 19. From germline, CDR1 is SQVTM and CDR2 ANQGSEA. The CDR3 has 17 amino acids. The CDR3 DNA is TGCAGCGTTACAGGGGACAGACTGGGAAGGGAGCTCAATGAGCAGTTCTTC. This translates into CSVTGDRLGRELNEQFF.

This sequence joins TRBV10-3 and TRBJ1-4; tentative D call: TRBD1 (6 bases). V lost 4 bases and J lost 8, with 14 bases in between. The CDR3 contains 14 residues. CDR1 and CDR2 (germline): ENHRY, SYGVKD. For the CDR3, the DNA is TGTGCCATCAGTGCACAGGGATCTGACGAAAAACTGTTTTTT. Protein product: CAISAQGSDEKLFF.

This rearrangement joins TRBV11-3 to TRBJ2-1, with TRBD2 identical over 9 bases. V dropped 3 bases and J dropped 8; count of bases not matched to a gene: 8. The germline gives CDR1 SGHNT, CDR2 YENEEA. CDR3 length equals 15 residues. This chain's CDR3 is CASSFRGRALDEQFF. CDR3 in DNA: TGTGCCAGCAGCTTTCGCGGGAGGGCCTTGGATGAGCAGTTCTTC.

The chain has TRBV7-2 and TRBJ2-5; 7 nucleotides align to TRBD2. Germline loops: CDR1 SGHTA, CDR2 FQGNSA. The CDR3 spans 14 residues. Trimming removed 5 bases from V and 1 base from J; junction bases left unmatched: 4. The CDR3, as DNA: TGTGCCAGCAGCCGGGAGGCCCCCCAAGAGACCCAGTACTTC. Its protein product is CASSREAPQETQYF.

This chain joins TRBV5-1 and TRBJ2-1; D unclear. CDR3 length: 14 amino acids. Trimming left V 6 bases short and J 0 bases short, with 10 bases between. Germline CDR1 SGHRS, CDR2 YFSETQ. For the CDR3, the DNA is TGCGCCAGCACTTTTGGGGACTCCTACAATGAGCAGTTCTTC. It specifies CASTFGDSYNEQFF. Using reference TRBV5-1 and TRBJ2-1 for the parts outside the CDR3, the full variable domain is KAGVTQTPRYLIKTRGQQVTLSCSPISGHRSVSWYQQTPGQGLQFLFEYFSETQRNKGNFPGRFSGRQFSNSRSEMNVSTLELGDSALYLCASTFGDSYNEQFFGPGTRLTVL.

This clone has only one observation. The CDR3 bases are TGCGCCAGCAGCGGACGTTTTGAGCGGGGCGCCCCGACCCAGTATTTT. The encoded protein is CASSGRFERGAPTQYF. The genes are TRBV4-3 and TRBJ2-3; the match to TRBD2 covers 7 bases. J was trimmed by 12 bases and V by 5 bases; bases with no gene match: 20. CDR3 size: 16 residues. In germline, CDR1 is LGHNA, CDR2 YSLEER.

J is TRBJ1-2 and V is TRBV10-3; D is possibly TRBD1 (5 bases). The V gene's germline CDR1 is ENHRY and CDR2 SYGVKD. V was pared by 5 bases and J by 5 bases, with 15 bases between. The CDR3 totals 14 residues. The CDR3 spells CAISLDGGEYGYTF. DNA for the CDR3: TGTGCCATCAGTCTGGATGGAGGGGAATATGGCTACACCTTC.

J is TRBJ2-7 and V is TRBV28, with TRBD1 matching over 7 bases. The CDR3 consists of 15 residues. Germline CDR1 MDHEN, CDR2 SYDVKM. Germline trimming cut 3 bases from V and 2 bases from J; bases unmatched to any gene: 7. As DNA, the CDR3 is TGTGCCAGCAGTTTCGACTACAGGGGAACCTACGAGCAGTACTTC. It codes for CASSFDYRGTYEQYF.

V and J are TRBV5-6 and TRBJ2-1; D call uncertain. V gave up 0 bases and J gave up 0 bases, with 10 bases separating them. CDR1 SGHDT and CDR2 YYEEEE come from the germline V gene. This CDR3 has 16 residues. The CDR3 DNA follows: TGTGCCAGCAGCTTGGGCGGACCTTCCTCCTACAATGAGCAGTTCTTC. Amino acid sequence: CASSLGGPSSYNEQFF.

This chain joins TRBV2 and TRBJ2-5; perhaps TRBD1 as D (5 bases). Germline loops: CDR1 SNHLY, CDR2 FYNNEI. The CDR3 contains 13 residues. Trimming shortened V by 4 bases and J by 3 bases, and 9 bases separated the two germline ends. DNA for the CDR3: TGTGCCAGCAGTGGAACAGGAGAAGAGACCCAGTACTTC. Residues: CASSGTGEETQYF.

J is TRBJ2-7 and V is TRBV9; D is unclear. V shed 0 bases and J shed 1 base, with 8 bases lying between them. CDR1 and CDR2 (germline): SGDLS, YYNGEE. This CDR3 is 14 amino acids long. As DNA, the CDR3 is TGTGCCAGCAGCGTAGATGGACGATCCTACGAGCAGTACTTC. Protein product: CASSVDGRSYEQYF.